This entry concerns a single T cell receptor (beta chain). This record belongs to a study of blood T cell repertoires in COVID-19. Profiling relied on immunoSEQ multiplex PCR, and the TCRdb table lists in-frame clones only, not all of them. The sample has about 370,000 clones, around 87% seen once. Sequenced sample: PBMCs or T cells enriched from blood (not recorded which). The clonotype comes from a young man who had recovered from COVID-19.

The CDR3 DNA follows: TGTGCCAGCTGGATTCGGACACCGGATAATTCACCCCTCCACTTT. It specifies CASWIRTPDNSPLHF. The chain combines TRBV6-4 with TRBJ1-6; D may be TRBD1 (5 bases). CDR3 length: 15 residues. In germline, CDR1 is MRHNA, CDR2 SNTAGT. V lost 8 bases, J lost 5 bases, and 16 bases lay in between.